One and the same sample provided the 32 T cell receptor beta chains below, sequenced in a study of metastatic and nonmetastatic thyroid tumors. TCRdb reprocessed the PCR reads via MiXCR. The top ten hold about 10% of the sample, which has 40,000 to 50,000 clones, about 12% seen once. No treatment of any kind had been given to any patient before thyroid surgery. The sequenced material came from blood. The receptors originated from a male donor with papillary thyroid cancer or a benign thyroid nodule (not recorded which). Some clones in this sample may be carry-over from other donors' samples.

This clone was counted ten times or more. This chain connects TRBV2 to TRBJ1-4; possible D gene TRBD1, 5 bases. Looked up from germline, CDR1 is SNHLY and CDR2 is FYNNEI. CDR3 length: 15 residues. V was shortened by 5 bases and J by 0 bases, with 10 bases between the two germline ends. Here the CDR3 DNA reads TGTGCCAGCAGTCGAGACAGACCAACTAATGAAAAACTGTTTTTT. It yields the protein CASSRDRPTNEKLFF. The full variable domain, its missing parts supplied by reference TRBV2 and TRBJ1-4, is EPEVTQTPSHQVTQMGQEVILRCVPISNHLYFYWYRQILGQKVEFLVSFYNNEISEKSEIFDDQFSVERPDGSNFTLKIRSTKLEDSAMYFCASSRDRPTNEKLFFGSGTQLSVL.

In its sample, this clone was seen many times. The chain has TRBV5-1 and TRBJ2-1, with D possibly called TRBD1 or TRBD2 (5 bases each). CDR1 and CDR2 from the germline V gene are SGHRS and YFSETQ. Trimming stripped 2 bases from V and 8 bases from J, with 17 bases between. The CDR3 is 15 amino acids. CDR3 sequence reads: CASSFVTSQGDEQFF. The CDR3 bases are TGCGCCAGCAGCTTTGTCACTAGTCAAGGGGATGAGCAGTTCTTC.

Only a few counts were recorded for this clone. V usage is TRBV3-1 and J usage is TRBJ1-6; weak D call: TRBD1 (5 bases). The CDR3 sequence is 16 residues long. The V gene's germline CDR1 is LGHDT and CDR2 YNNKEL (reference sequence). Deletions cut 6 bases from V and 9 bases from J, with 21 bases between. The CDR3 is CASRWGDLGRVSPLHF. CDR3 DNA: TGTGCCAGCAGGTGGGGGGACCTCGGACGGGTTTCACCCCTCCACTTT.

This clone occurred many times. This specimen includes other DNA sequences encoding the same CDR3. The chain employs TRBV5-4 and TRBJ1-3; D gene ambiguous. Between the trimmed V and J ends, which lost 4 bases and 7 bases, there was a span of 9 bases. The CDR3 length is 12 residues. The V gene's germline CDR1 is SGHNT and CDR2 YYREEE (reference sequence). DNA of the CDR3: TGTGCCAGCAGCGGGGTTTCTAACACCATATATTTT. It is translated as CASSGVSNTIYF.

This clone was picked up many times. J is TRBJ2-3 and V is TRBV6-2 or TRBV6-3, with TRBD2 matching over 12 bases. From germline, CDR1 is MNHEY and CDR2 SVGEGT. V shed 6 bases, J shed 5 bases, and the junction held 12 bases outside the gene matches. The CDR3 is 17 residues long. The CDR3 DNA follows: TGTGCCAGCAGAGATGGGGCTAGCGGGAGGGCCGGAGATACGCAGTATTTT. Its protein is CASRDGASGRAGDTQYF.

As regards this clone: A much larger clone lies one base from this, so it may be a read error. The rearrangement joins TRBV30 to TRBJ2-1, with D perhaps assigned TRBD1 or TRBD2 (6 bases each). Germline V gene data show CDR1 as GTSNPN and CDR2 as SVGIG (reference sequence). This CDR3 has 14 amino acids. CDR3 sequence reads: CAWSVGGGLGEHFF. CDR3 bases: TGTGCCTGGAGTGTAGGAGGGGGACTGGGTGAGCATTTCTTC.

The table lists this clone with a few counts. Possible read error: a much larger clone is one base away. At the DNA level, this CDR3 is encoded by other sequences in the same sample as well. CDR3 in DNA: TGTGCCAGCAGTTTAGAGGAGCTGGGGTCAGGGGAGACAGATACTCAGTATTTT. Translated, it gives CASSLEELGSGETDTQYF. The rearrangement uses TRBV28 and TRBJ2-3; possible D gene TRBD1, 6 bases. Looked up from germline, CDR1 is MDHEN and CDR2 is SYDVKM. This CDR3 contains 18 residues.

This clone came up many times. The chain uses TRBV11-3 and TRBJ2-1; D might be TRBD1 or TRBD2, each matching 5 bases. Germline values: CDR1 SGHNT, CDR2 YENEEA. Trimming pared 1 base from V and 8 bases from J, leaving 9 bases between. This CDR3 is built from 13 residues. The CDR3 coding sequence is TGTGCCAGCAGCTTAGGGGGGAGCCATGAGCAGTTCTTC. Translation gives CASSLGGSHEQFF.

This clone was counted a few times. An end of the junction differs from the germline gene, which may be a read error. Other nucleotide sequences from this sample produce the same CDR3. The chain employs TRBV10-3 and TRBJ1-4; 8 bases agree with TRBD1. The CDR3 contains 13 residues. CDR1 ENHRY and CDR2 SYGVKD come from the germline V gene. The CDR3 here is CAIGGQGDEKLFF. The CDR3 DNA reads TGTGCCATCGGCGGACAGGGTGATGAAAAACTTTTTTTT.

Points on this clone: A much more abundant neighbour one base away suggests this may be a read error. The chain uses TRBV14 and TRBJ2-5; 11 bases agree with TRBD2. The V gene's germline CDR1 is SGHDN and CDR2 FVKESK. The CDR3 length is 15 residues. V trimming: 3 bases; J trimming: 4 bases; junction bases outside the gene matches: 4. The CDR3: CASSHLLAGVETQYF. Here the CDR3 DNA reads TGTGCCAGCAGCCATCTACTAGCGGGAGTAGAGACCCAGTACTTC.

This clone was observed at least ten times. The CDR3 region is CASSREGGTPYEQYF. The CDR3 DNA reads as TGTGCCAGCAGCCGGGAGGGCGGGACGCCCTACGAGCAGTACTTC. The chain couples TRBV4-2 to TRBJ2-7; 7 bases are a match to TRBD2. V was clipped by 4 bases and J by 2 bases; unmatched bases: 8. CDR1 and CDR2 (germline): LGHNA, YNFKEQ. The CDR3 loop spans 15 amino acids.

This clone has ten or more counts. Other nucleotide sequences in the sample specify the same CDR3. The rearrangement uses TRBV5-6 and TRBJ1-2, with no clear D. Trimming left V 0 bases short and J 6 bases short, with 3 bases between. The CDR3 has 11 residues. Germline CDR1 is SGHDT and CDR2 is YYEEEE. The CDR3 region has the DNA TGTGCCAGCAGCTTGGCCCATGGCTACACCTTC. Its protein product is CASSLAHGYTF.

At least ten counts were recorded for this clone. The chain couples TRBV27 to TRBJ2-3; 9 bases are shared with TRBD1. The CDR3 is made up of 13 amino acids. With V trimmed by 8 bases and J by 3 bases, 3 bases remained unmatched. Germline V gene data show CDR1 as MNHEY and CDR2 as SMNVEV (reference sequence). The CDR3 is CASAGQGTDTQYF. The DNA for the CDR3 is TGTGCCAGCGCCGGACAGGGGACAGATACGCAGTATTTT.

This clone was detected many times. Within the sample, other DNA sequences also encode this same CDR3. The rearrangement joins TRBV7-2 to TRBJ1-1, with unresolved D. The CDR3 is made up of 14 amino acids. Germline V gives CDR1 SGHTA, CDR2 FQGNSA. Between the trimmed V and J ends, which lost 1 base and 4 bases, there was a span of 10 bases. In nucleotides, the CDR3 is TGTGCCAGCAGCTTAGGTGGGTGGGCCACTGAAGCTTTCTTT. Protein sequence: CASSLGGWATEAFF. Full variable domain (missing parts from reference TRBV7-2 and TRBJ1-1): GAGVSQSPSNKVTEKGKDVELRCDPISGHTALYWYRQSLGQGLEFLIYFQGNSAPDKSGLPSDRFSAERTGGSVSTLTIQRTQQEDSAVYLCASSLGGWATEAFFGQGTRLTVV.

This clone has just a few counts. The genes are TRBV18 and TRBJ2-5, with D perhaps matching TRBD1 (7 bases). The CDR3 runs to 14 residues. The V gene's germline CDR1 is KGHSH and CDR2 LQKENI. V was clipped by 4 bases and J by 5 bases, with 14 bases between them. As DNA, the CDR3 is TGTGCCAGCTCACGGAGCAGGGGGGAGGAGACCCAGTACTTC. Protein sequence: CASSRSRGEETQYF.

This clone was seen only once. Compared with germline, one end of the junction differs, possibly owing to a read error. The chain links TRBV14 to TRBJ2-3, with D possibly TRBD1 on 5 matching bases. CDR3 length equals 21 residues. Per the germline V gene, CDR1 is SGHDN and CDR2 is FVKESK. Here the CDR3 DNA reads TGTGCCATCAGCCAAGATTGGTTCACCACACAGGCTAATGGGGACACAGATACGCAGTATTTT. Encoded protein: CAISQDWFTTQANGDTDTQYF.

In this sample, this clone turned up a few times. The V and J genes are TRBV18 and TRBJ1-4, with D perhaps matching TRBD1 (5 bases). The CDR3 has 13 residues. With 2 bases removed from V and 7 bases from J, the gap between germline ends came to 8 bases. CDR1 is KGHSH and CDR2 is LQKENI in the germline V gene. For the CDR3, the DNA is TGTGCCAGCTCACCAGGGACCGGTGAAAAACTGTTTTTT. As protein: CASSPGTGEKLFF.

This clone was seen at least ten times. The gene calls are TRBV30 and TRBJ2-3; D possibly corresponds to TRBD2 (6 bases). CDR1 GTSNPN and CDR2 SVGIG come from the germline V gene (reference sequence). The CDR3 totals 15 residues. Trimming cost V 2 bases and J 4 bases, with 16 bases left between them. The CDR3 DNA follows: TGTGCCTGGAGTCGCCGTGGGGGAGGCGCAGATACGCAGTATTTT. Protein: CAWSRRGGGADTQYF.

This clone has a count of ten or more. The sample contains more than one DNA sequence encoding this CDR3. V and J are TRBV7-2 and TRBJ1-2, with 7 positions matching TRBD1. Germline V gene lookup returns CDR1 SGHTA and CDR2 FQGNSA. The CDR3 runs 14 residues. J gave up 1 base and V 6 bases, and 5 bases lay outside the gene matches. The CDR3 is CASSFQGVNYGYTF. CDR3 DNA: TGTGCCAGCAGTTTTCAGGGGGTTAACTATGGCTACACCTTC.

In this sample, this clone turned up many times. The chain recombines TRBV7-3 with TRBJ2-3, with D unresolved. The CDR3 is 14 residues long. Trimming took 1 base from V and 4 from J, leaving 9 bases between them. The germline V gene has CDR1 SGHTA and CDR2 FQGTGA. Here the CDR3 DNA reads TGTGCCAGCAGCTTAATGGGGTCCCCAGATACGCAGTATTTT. This sequence encodes CASSLMGSPDTQYF. Combining the CDR3 with reference TRBV7-3 and TRBJ2-3 gives the whole variable domain GAGVSQTPSNKVTEKGKYVELRCDPISGHTALYWYRQSLGQGPEFLIYFQGTGAADDSGLPNDRFFAVRPEGSVSTLKIQRTERGDSAVYLCASSLMGSPDTQYFGPGTRLTVL.

This clone has at least ten counts. The rearrangement links TRBV19 to TRBJ2-2; 11 positions agree with TRBD2. The ends lost 5 bases at V and 4 bases at J; junction bases unmatched: 6. This CDR3 has 16 residues. From germline, CDR1 is LNHDA and CDR2 SQIVND (reference sequence). CDR3 loop: CASSWGTSGITGELFF. CDR3 DNA: TGTGCCAGTAGTTGGGGGACTAGCGGAATCACCGGGGAGCTGTTTTTT.

This clone turned up a few times. A much bigger clone sits one base away, suggesting this may be a read error. The chain carries TRBV6-2 or TRBV6-3 and TRBJ2-5; the D gene is possibly TRBD2 (5 bases). V dropped 4 bases and J dropped 1 base, with 13 bases sitting between them. Per the germline V gene, CDR1 is MNHEY and CDR2 is SVGEGT. The CDR3 spans 15 residues. CDR3 in DNA: TGTGCCAGCAGTTCGTCATCTAGCTCCCAAGAGACCCAGTACTTC. It specifies CASSSSSSSQETQYF.

Details on this clone: A read error may explain this, as a much larger clone is one base away. The chain combines TRBV19 with TRBJ1-2, with D possibly TRBD1 on 6 matching bases. In germline, CDR1 is LNHDA, CDR2 SQIVND (reference sequence). The length of the CDR3 is 16 residues. CDR3 protein: CATESRAPPGDYGYAF. CDR3 coding DNA: TGTGCCACCGAAAGTAGGGCCCCCCCAGGGGACTATGGCTACGCCTTC.

The table lists this clone with many counts. In DNA, the CDR3 is TGTGCCAGCAGCTTAGTGCTAGCGGACACCGGGGAGCTGTTTTTT. Translating it yields CASSLVLADTGELFF. The chain uses TRBV7-2 and TRBJ2-2, with TRBD2 matching 7 bases. Germline CDR1 is SGHTA and CDR2 is FQGNSA. This CDR3 has 15 residues. The V gene end was trimmed by 1 base and the J gene end by 3 bases; junction bases not matched to a gene: 2. Full variable domain (remainder filled in from reference TRBV7-2 and TRBJ2-2): GAGVSQSPSNKVTEKGKDVELRCDPISGHTALYWYRQSLGQGLEFLIYFQGNSAPDKSGLPSDRFSAERTGGSVSTLTIQRTQQEDSAVYLCASSLVLADTGELFFGEGSRLTVL.

The table lists this clone with many counts. The rearrangement uses TRBV29-1 and TRBJ2-5; 7 bases line up with TRBD2. CDR3 length: 13 residues. The junction had 12 bases not matched to a gene; V was cut back by 5 bases and J by 9 bases. The germline V gene has CDR1 SQVTM and CDR2 ANQGSEA. The CDR3 loop reads CSVQPGGGLAQYF. The CDR3 region has the DNA TGCAGCGTTCAACCTGGGGGGGGTTTAGCCCAGTACTTC. The complete variable domain, with remaining parts taken from reference TRBV29-1 and TRBJ2-5, reads SAVISQKPSRDICQRGTSLTIQCQVDSQVTMMFWYRQQPGQSLTLIATANQGSEATYESGFVIDKFPISRPNLTFSTLTVSNMSPEDSSIYLCSVQPGGGLAQYFGPGTRLLVL.

The count of this clone is one. A much more abundant neighbour one base away suggests this may be a read error. The chain combines TRBV5-6 with TRBJ2-7; weak D call: TRBD1 (5 bases). Germline values: CDR1 SGHDT, CDR2 YYEEEE. This CDR3 contains 16 residues. The CDR3 nucleotides read TGTACCAGCAGCTTGGGGTCCGGACACTCAACCTACGAGCAGTACTTC. Amino acids: CTSSLGSGHSTYEQYF.

In this sample, this clone turned up many times. The genes are TRBV28 and TRBJ2-3, with 7 bases that match TRBD1. Germline trimming cut 8 bases from V and 0 bases from J; bases unmatched to any gene: 2. The CDR3 consists of 13 residues. The V gene's germline CDR1 is MDHEN and CDR2 SYDVKM. CDR3 residues: CASGDSSTDTQYF. The CDR3 DNA reads TGTGCCAGCGGGGACAGCAGCACAGATACGCAGTATTTT.

This clone has ten or more counts. This may be a read error: a much more frequent sequence differs by one nucleotide. The rearrangement joins TRBV6-5 to TRBJ1-1; the D gene is possibly TRBD1 (5 bases). The V gene lost 2 bases and the J gene lost 1 base, with 20 bases spanning the gap. Per germline, CDR1 MNHEY and CDR2 SVGAGI. The CDR3 is 18 residues long. Here the CDR3 reads CASSYLFAGPDTNTEAFF. The CDR3 coding sequence is TGTGCCAGCAGTTACCTCTTCGCGGGGCCCGACACGAACACTGAAGCTTTCTTT.

The chain combines TRBV3-1 with TRBJ1-2, with TRBD1 matching 9 bases. V lost 2 bases to trimming and J lost 4 bases; unmatched junction nucleotides: 8. CDR3 size: 16 residues. Germline values: CDR1 LGHDT, CDR2 YNNKEL (reference sequence). CDR3 protein: CASSQRRDRDFYGYTF. CDR3 nucleotide sequence: TGTGCCAGCAGCCAACGCCGGGACAGGGATTTCTATGGCTACACCTTC.

There are many counts of this clone. Compared with germline, one end of the junction differs, possibly owing to a read error. This chain links TRBV7-7 with TRBJ2-1; 10 bases agree with TRBD2. In germline, CDR1 is SSHAT, CDR2 FNYEAQ (reference sequence). This CDR3 is built from 15 residues. Here the CDR3 DNA reads TGTGCTAGCAGCTTGGGGACTAGCGATGGCAATGAGCAGTTCTTC. As protein: CASSLGTSDGNEQFF.

This clone showed up many times. The chain is built from TRBV15 and TRBJ2-7, with D uncertain. The CDR3 contains 15 residues. V lost 4 bases to trimming and J lost 5 bases, with 18 bases between them. Germline V gene data show CDR1 as LNHNV and CDR2 as YYDKDF (reference sequence). CDR3 nucleotides: TGTGCCACCAGCAACAGAGATATGGCGTCGGACGAGCAGTACTTC. Translated, it gives CATSNRDMASDEQYF.

This clone was seen ten or more times. The chain is built from TRBV9 and TRBJ2-5, with D maybe TRBD1 (5 bases). V was clipped by 0 bases and J by 2 bases, with 11 bases between them. The CDR3 consists of 15 residues. From germline, CDR1 is SGDLS and CDR2 YYNGEE. The CDR3 DNA is TGTGCCAGCAGCGTAGCGGCAGGGTGGCAAGAGACCCAGTACTTC. Residues: CASSVAAGWQETQYF. Complete variable domain (other parts from reference TRBV9 and TRBJ2-5): DSGVTQTPKHLITATGQRVTLRCSPRSGDLSVYWYQQSLDQGLQFLIQYYNGEERAKGNILERFSAQQFPDLHSELNLSSLELGDSALYFCASSVAAGWQETQYFGPGTRLLVL.